The following is a TCR beta chain sequence with its context. No antigen is known for it. The V and J ends lost 0 bases and 0 bases respectively, with 6 bases between them. CDR3 length: 15 amino acids. Germline lookup yields CDR1 ENHRY and CDR2 SYGVKD. TCR cDNA was made by 5'RACE template switching, adding a universal primer site and UMIs. One entry per CDR3 protein results from TCRdb running MiXCR on the 5' RACE reads. The sample records about 340,000 distinct CDR3 sequences, approximately 12% being singletons. The data are from a study of T cells after yellow fever vaccination. The wider study: Fractions of limited cellularity were prepared by means of SMART-Seq v4 Ultra Low Input.

Overall study findings and caveats: Subsequent to the booster, the majority of primary-vaccination clones reappeared (around 96% CD4, approximately 85% CD8). When the response was secondary, it was weaker but reached its peak faster, day 5 versus 15.

Source: CD4+ T cells sorted from PBMCs, taken 15 days after the yellow fever booster vaccination. The receptor was derived from a young man who received the YFV17D yellow fever vaccine. This chain joins TRBV10-3 and TRBJ1-3; D is unclear. CDR3 sequence reads: CAISESSASGNTIYF. The CDR3 nucleotides are TGTGCCATCAGTGAGTCGTCCGCCTCTGGAAACACCATATATTTT.